These 20 T cell receptor beta chains were all obtained from the same sample, sequenced in a study of beta chain features in type 1 diabetes. Reverse transcribing all isolated RNA meant expressed TCRB transcripts were sequenced. Measured with immunoSEQ multiplex PCR; TCRdb has only the in-frame clones, and not every one. The repertoire has roughly 250,000 clones, approximately 70% of them found once; the top ten carry about 0.05%. Sequencing was carried out using naive CD4+ T cells from blood. Receptors originate from a man under 40 in good health.

The chain carries TRBV29-1 and TRBJ1-1, with D possibly TRBD1 on 6 matching bases. This CDR3 spans 13 amino acids. CDR1 is SQVTM and CDR2 is ANQGSEA in the germline V gene. Between the trimmed V and J ends, which lost 5 bases and 1 base, there was a span of 11 bases. As DNA, the CDR3 is TGCAGCGTTAGGACAGCGACGAACACTGAAGCTTTCTTT. This translates into CSVRTATNTEAFF.

This chain links TRBV29-1 with TRBJ2-1; 9 bases match TRBD2. Germline CDR1 and CDR2: SQVTM and ANQGSEA. J gave up 15 bases and V 5 bases, and 14 bases lay outside the gene matches. There are 13 residues in the CDR3. CDR3 protein: CSVPAGGSFGRFF. The CDR3 nucleotides read TGCAGCGTTCCAGCGGGAGGTTCCTTCGGGCGGTTCTTC.

The rearrangement links TRBV2 to TRBJ1-6; tentatively, D is TRBD1 (6 bases). From germline, CDR1 is SNHLY and CDR2 FYNNEI. V was clipped by 6 bases and J by 11 bases, with 20 bases between them. The CDR3 length is 15 residues. This CDR3 is CASSPGTPQGPPLHF. The CDR3 DNA sequence: TGTGCCAGCAGCCCCGGGACGCCTCAGGGGCCACCCCTCCACTTT. Using reference TRBV2 and TRBJ1-6 for the parts outside the CDR3, the full variable domain is EPEVTQTPSHQVTQMGQEVILRCVPISNHLYFYWYRQILGQKVEFLVSFYNNEISEKSEIFDDQFSVERPDGSNFTLKIRSTKLEDSAMYFCASSPGTPQGPPLHFGNGTRLTVT.

Of note for this clone: Distinct nucleotide sequences in the sample also encode this CDR3. The chain joins TRBV10-3 to TRBJ2-5; no clear D gene. The CDR3 totals 14 residues. Germline V gives CDR1 ENHRY, CDR2 SYGVKD. With 0 bases removed from V and 2 bases from J, the gap between germline ends came to 7 bases. CDR3 DNA sequence: TGTGCCATCAGTGAGTCGGCCGTACAAGAGACCCAGTACTTC. Translating gives CAISESAVQETQYF.

The gene calls are TRBV15 and TRBJ2-5; 8 positions match TRBD2. Trimming at V came to 5 bases and at J to 6 bases, leaving 14 bases not matched to a gene. The CDR3 runs 16 residues. CDR1 and CDR2 (germline): LNHNV, YYDKDF (reference sequence). The CDR3 region is CATSRPPGLEVKTQYF. CDR3 in DNA: TGTGCCACCAGCCGTCCCCCGGGACTAGAGGTCAAGACCCAGTACTTC.

The chain has TRBV21-1 and TRBJ1-6. TRBV21-1 represents a pseudogene. The CDR3 has 14 amino acids. The CDR3 loop is CASPQGGGCSPLHF. CDR3 in DNA: TGTGCCAGCCCTCAGGGCGGAGGCTGCTCACCCCTCCACTTT.

This chain connects TRBV30 to TRBJ1-1; D not certain. Trimming left V 4 bases short and J 6 bases short, with 12 bases between. Germline CDR1 and CDR2: GTSNPN and SVGIG (reference sequence). The CDR3 totals 12 residues. The CDR3 sequence is CAWTPGYSEAFF. The CDR3 nucleotides are TGTGCCTGGACCCCCGGTTACTCTGAAGCTTTCTTT.

The chain recombines TRBV28 with TRBJ2-7; D not resolved. This CDR3 spans 16 amino acids. Germline CDR1 is MDHEN and CDR2 is SYDVKM. Trimming left V 4 bases short and J 1 base short, with 17 bases between. CDR3 nucleotide sequence: TGTGCCAGCAGTTCACCGCGGACGGAGTTTTCCTACGAGCAGTACTTC. This codes for CASSSPRTEFSYEQYF.

CDR3 bases: TGTGCCAGCAGCCGTAGGGCCAGGACTAGCGGGTGGAATGAGCAGTTCTTC. Translating it yields CASSRRARTSGWNEQFF. V usage is TRBV13 and J usage is TRBJ2-1; 11 nucleotides line up with TRBD2. V shed 5 bases and J 7 bases; nucleotides not matched to a gene: 13. The CDR3 is 17 amino acids. CDR1 is PRHDT and CDR2 is FYEKMQ in the germline V gene (reference sequence). Based on the CDR3 plus reference TRBV13 and TRBJ2-1, the full variable domain is AAGVIQSPRHLIKEKRETATLKCYPIPRHDTVYWYQQGPGQDPQFLISFYEKMQSDKGSIPDRFSAQQFSDYHSELNMSSLELGDSALYFCASSRRARTSGWNEQFFGPGTRLTVL.

The sample holds one count of this clone. This chain connects TRBV30 to TRBJ2-7, with D possibly being TRBD2 (6 bases). V lost 0 bases, J lost 8 bases, and 11 bases lay in between. The V gene's germline CDR1 is GTSNPN and CDR2 SVGIG (reference sequence). The CDR3 consists of 12 residues. The CDR3 region has the DNA TGTGCCTGGAGTGTAAGTAGCGGAAAGCAGTACTTC. It is translated as CAWSVSSGKQYF.

V gene TRBV29-1 combines with J gene TRBJ2-5, with D perhaps TRBD1 (6 bases). The CDR3 sequence is 14 residues long. The ends were cut back, 7 bases at V and 4 bases at J, with 19 bases in the middle. CDR1 and CDR2 from the germline V gene are SQVTM and ANQGSEA. CDR3 residues: CSAQHTGSRETQYF. The CDR3, as DNA: TGCAGCGCGCAGCATACAGGGTCGCGAGAGACCCAGTACTTC.

This CDR3 is CASSTQGGLPYEQYF. CDR3 sequence (DNA): TGTGCCAGCAGCACACAGGGAGGGTTGCCGTACGAGCAGTACTTC. The chain joins TRBV7-2 to TRBJ2-7; maybe TRBD2 (7 bases). Germline V gene data show CDR1 as SGHTA and CDR2 as FQGNSA. With 5 bases removed from V and 4 bases from J, the gap between germline ends came to 18 bases. The CDR3 totals 15 residues. Using reference TRBV7-2 and TRBJ2-7 for the parts outside the CDR3, the full variable domain is GAGVSQSPSNKVTEKGKDVELRCDPISGHTALYWYRQSLGQGLEFLIYFQGNSAPDKSGLPSDRFSAERTGGSVSTLTIQRTQQEDSAVYLCASSTQGGLPYEQYFGPGTRLTVT.

This clone has more than one count but fewer than ten. The chain recombines TRBV7-2 with TRBJ2-5; D gene unclear. Germline V gives CDR1 SGHTA, CDR2 FQGNSA. This CDR3 comprises 14 residues. V lost 2 bases to trimming and J lost 2 bases, with 9 bases between them. The CDR3 protein is CASSLKYGQETQYF. The CDR3, as DNA: TGTGCCAGCAGCTTAAAGTACGGGCAAGAGACCCAGTACTTC.

This rearrangement joins TRBV29-1 to TRBJ2-1; tentatively, D is TRBD2 (5 bases). From germline, CDR1 is SQVTM and CDR2 ANQGSEA. Trimming cost V 4 bases and J 1 base, with 11 bases left between them. There are 14 residues in the CDR3. CDR3 region: CSVVGKESYNEQFF. The DNA of the CDR3 is TGCAGCGTTGTCGGGAAAGAATCCTACAATGAGCAGTTCTTC.

This chain joins TRBV23-1 and TRBJ1-5; D unclear. TRBV23-1 is an ORF; its function is uncertain. V was trimmed by 5 bases and J by 7 bases, leaving 9 bases between them. The CDR3 is made up of 12 amino acids. The CDR3 sequence is CASSYAGQPQHF. In DNA form, the CDR3 reads TGCGCCAGCAGTTACGCGGGACAGCCCCAGCATTTT.

The chain joins TRBV29-1 to TRBJ2-7; D may be TRBD1 (5 bases). The CDR3 consists of 13 residues. Trimming left V 6 bases short and J 3 bases short, with 15 bases between. Germline CDR1 and CDR2: SQVTM and ANQGSEA. CDR3 in DNA: TGCAGCGTCGAGACGACAGAGAACTACGAGCAGTACTTC. Protein: CSVETTENYEQYF.

The table lists this clone with a count of one. CDR3 sequence: CASSHGDTQYF. For the CDR3, the DNA is TGTGCCAGCAGTCATGGTGATACGCAGTATTTT. This sequence joins TRBV14 and TRBJ2-3, with no clear D. Germline CDR1 SGHDN, CDR2 FVKESK. The CDR3 extends over 11 amino acids. V lost 6 bases, J lost 6 bases, and 7 bases lay in between.

The chain links TRBV5-1 to TRBJ2-6, with TRBD1 identical over 8 bases. The CDR3 has 17 residues. Unmatched junction bases numbered 8, after V lost 4 bases and J lost 2 bases. The germline CDR1 and CDR2 sequences are SGHRS and YFSETQ. The CDR3 sequence: CASSQAAGGAGANVLTF. The DNA for the CDR3 is TGCGCCAGCAGCCAAGCAGCAGGGGGCGCTGGGGCCAACGTCCTGACTTTC. The whole variable domain, filled in from reference TRBV5-1 and TRBJ2-6, reads KAGVTQTPRYLIKTRGQQVTLSCSPISGHRSVSWYQQTPGQGLQFLFEYFSETQRNKGNFPGRFSGRQFSNSRSEMNVSTLELGDSALYLCASSQAAGGAGANVLTFGAGSRLTVL.

The chain has TRBV7-2 and TRBJ1-1; TRBD1 is a possible D gene (5 bases). CDR1 and CDR2 from the germline V gene are SGHTA and FQGNSA. This CDR3 region has 15 residues. With 0 bases removed from V and 2 bases from J, the gap between germline ends came to 10 bases. The CDR3, as DNA: TGTGCCAGCAGCTTAGCTGGGGCTGGAAACACTGAAGCTTTCTTT. Its protein product is CASSLAGAGNTEAFF. The full variable domain, rest sourced from reference TRBV7-2 and TRBJ1-1, is GAGVSQSPSNKVTEKGKDVELRCDPISGHTALYWYRQSLGQGLEFLIYFQGNSAPDKSGLPSDRFSAERTGGSVSTLTIQRTQQEDSAVYLCASSLAGAGNTEAFFGQGTRLTVV.

The chain combines TRBV7-8 with TRBJ1-1; D gene ambiguous. V shed 3 bases and J shed 5 bases, with 19 bases lying between them. The CDR3 contains 16 residues. The germline CDR1 and CDR2 sequences are SGHVS and FQNEAQ. CDR3 residues: CASSLGSPLDWTEAFF. DNA for the CDR3: TGTGCCAGCAGCTTGGGGAGCCCCCTGGACTGGACTGAAGCTTTCTTT.